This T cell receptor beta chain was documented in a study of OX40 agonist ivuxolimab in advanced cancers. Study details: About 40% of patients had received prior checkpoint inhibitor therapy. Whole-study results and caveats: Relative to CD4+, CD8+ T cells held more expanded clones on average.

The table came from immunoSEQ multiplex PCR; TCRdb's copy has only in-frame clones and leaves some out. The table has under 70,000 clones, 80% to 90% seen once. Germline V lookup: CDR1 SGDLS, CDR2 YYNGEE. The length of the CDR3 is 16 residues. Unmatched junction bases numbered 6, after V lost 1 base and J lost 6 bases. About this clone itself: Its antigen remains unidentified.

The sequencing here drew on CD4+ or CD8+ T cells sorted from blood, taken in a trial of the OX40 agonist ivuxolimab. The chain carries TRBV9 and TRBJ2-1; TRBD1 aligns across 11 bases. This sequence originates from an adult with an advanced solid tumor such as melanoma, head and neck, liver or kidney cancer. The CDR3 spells CASSVTPGQGVNEQFF. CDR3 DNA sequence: TGTGCCAGCAGCGTAACCCCGGGACAGGGGGTCAATGAGCAGTTCTTC.